This note documents a single T cell receptor (beta chain) sequence. The record originates from a study of response to subunit inactivated influenza vaccine. TCRdb independently ran MiXCR on the RT-PCR reads; one entry per CDR3 protein. The sample has 650,000 to 800,000 distinct CDR3 sequences, approximately 15% seen once. Specimen: PBMCs from blood, collected approximately 15 days before vaccination. The receptor comes from a middle-aged man who received an inactivated influenza vaccine.

In nucleotides, the CDR3 is TGTGCCAGCACCCTGGTATCCGGGACTAGTGGCAATACGCAGTATTTT. Residues: CASTLVSGTSGNTQYF. The V and J genes are TRBV7-9 and TRBJ2-3, with 8 positions matching TRBD2. The CDR3 consists of 16 residues. V shed 7 bases, J shed 7 bases, and the junction held 16 bases outside the gene matches. CDR1 is SEHNR and CDR2 is FQNEAQ in the germline V gene (reference sequence).